A single TCR beta chain is shown here with its context. Its antigen remains unidentified. Per-nucleotide qualities are absent, and no much larger clonotype sits a single base away. The Qiagen DNeasy kit was used to extract genomic DNA both from unsorted PBMCs and from the negatively selected CD4+ and CD8+ fractions. TCR beta CDR3 regions were amplified by immunoSEQ multiplex PCR using primers annealing to V and J segments. Amplification bias was minimized using a synthetic immune receptor repertoire, and residual bias was removed computationally after sequencing. The published analysis was carried out like this. Custom Python scripts were used to quantify repertoire diversity as the Shannon entropy index. Unsorted, CD4+ and CD8+ repertoires were analyzed separately, except in combined analyses where CD4+ and CD8+ sequences were merged in silico. A clone was considered expanded if an increase in frequency of at least 2-fold after treatment relative to C1D1 was found, and a pseudocount of 0.5 was applied to clones undetected at baseline. Clones with 0 or 1 copy at C1D1 were classified as singleton clones, and clones with 2 or more copies were classified as non-singleton clones. Clones expanded in unsorted samples were annotated as CD4+, CD8+ or unknown by matching protein sequences in sorted samples from the same patient. Wilcoxon tests were applied to paired samples to test diversity changes from C1D1 to C4D1. What TCRdb holds here is the immuneACCESS table cut down to in-frame rearrangements. Part of the clones is not present; checked against another copy, under half of the missing clones reflect an unresolved V gene, and the others are unexplained. V and J calls and clone size are those listed in that table; D and trimming were worked out from the DNA. The sample profile shows approximately 93,000 clones; approximately 78% of them were found once. The ten largest account for 9.4% of the sample.

The data originate from a study of PD-1 blockade in classical Hodgkin lymphoma (dated by TCRdb to about 2020). In terms of the full investigation: Nivolumab dosing was 3 mg/kg intravenously every 2 weeks, continuing until either disease progression or unacceptable toxicity. The study used CyTOF and TCR beta sequencing to define a peripheral blood immune signature of response to PD-1 blockade in classical Hodgkin lymphoma.

The label giving this sample's time point can be read as: cycle 4 day 1 (C4D1), after 6 weeks of nivolumab. Every trial patient had relapsed after autologous stem cell transplantation, and cohorts A, B and C differed in prior brentuximab vedotin exposure. The trial cohort included around 60 patients with relapsed/refractory classical Hodgkin lymphoma, and each patient had a best overall response of complete response, partial response or progressive disease. Trial patients were treated with single-agent nivolumab in the multi-cohort phase II CheckMate 205 trial. An independent review committee assessed best overall response by applying the 2007 International Working Group response criteria. Trial PBMCs were obtained immediately prior to nivolumab initiation (C1D1) and on therapy at cycle 2 day 1 and cycle 4 day 1. Peripheral blood was collected in 8 mL Vacutainer Cell Preparation Tubes, from which PBMCs were isolated by centrifugation and then cryopreserved.

What the authors observed across the whole study: By C4D1, a significant rise was seen in CD4+ TCR diversity but not in CD8+ TCR diversity (p=0.0027 vs p=0.16), and the rise was most apparent among complete responders (p=0.02). Baseline diversity similar to that of newly diagnosed patients was observed in trial patients achieving complete response, whereas significantly lower diversity was observed in partial responders and progressors. Baseline TCR diversity was reported to be lower in newly diagnosed patients than in healthy donors, and even lower in relapsed/refractory patients. The study was restricted to a single clinical trial cohort, and the causes of repertoire differences, possibly disease activity or prior therapy, were left undefined. Lower diversity was observed in patients in whom nivolumab was started less than 1 year after ASCT, and these patients were excluded from later analyses so that confounding by immune reconstitution would be avoided.

The V and J ends are trimmed by 4 bases and 2 bases, leaving 18 bases between them. Spanning cysteine to phenylalanine, the CDR3 consists of 16 amino acids. The kept DNA is CDR3 alone, 48 bases in frame from the first base. CDR1 and CDR2 (SGHNT, YYREEE) derive from the germline V gene (reference sequence). This TCR was sampled from a human donor with classical Hodgkin lymphoma. The material sequenced was peripheral blood mononuclear cells (PBMCs), taken before the fourth cycle of nivolumab. Rearrangement joined TRBV5-4 to TRBJ2-5; the D gene is perhaps TRBD2, from 6 matching bases. The nucleotide sequence is TGTGCCAGCAGCGCTCCGGGTAGCGGTTATCAAGAGACCCAGTACTTC. Translated, this gives CASSAPGSGYQETQYF. Beyond the CDR3, the reference TRBV5-4 and TRBJ2-5 genes provide the residues; the full variable domain reads: ETGVTQSPTHLIKTRGQQVTLRCSSQSGHNTVSWYQQALGQGPQFIFQYYREEENGRGNFPPRFSGLQFPNYSSELNVNALELDDSALYLCASSAPGSGYQETQYFGPGTRLLVL.